The 17 T cell receptor beta chains given below trace back to one sample, sequenced in a study of monozygotic twins with cystic fibrosis. Data came from immunoSEQ multiplex PCR; TCRdb stores just in-frame clones and leaves some out. This sample carries 30,000 to 40,000 clones, over 80% of them seen once, and the ten largest clones take about 0.2%. Sequences were obtained from blood. Receptors were obtained from a boy aged 2 to 10 with cystic fibrosis.

V usage is TRBV4-3 and J usage is TRBJ2-1; 9 bases map to TRBD1. The germline V gene has CDR1 LGHNA and CDR2 YSLEER. This CDR3 contains 15 residues. With 3 bases clipped from V and 2 bases from J, the junction kept 2 bases outside the gene matches. The CDR3 region has the DNA TGCGCCAGCAGCCATGGGACAGGGCCCTACAATGAGCAGTTCTTC. Amino acids: CASSHGTGPYNEQFF.

The rearrangement uses TRBV14 and TRBJ1-4; D call uncertain. There are 15 residues in the CDR3. Trimming took 0 bases from V and 3 from J, leaving 8 bases between them. Per germline, CDR1 SGHDN and CDR2 FVKESK. CDR3 coding DNA: TGTGCCAGCAGCCAAGAACCGGGCTCTAATGAAAAACTGTTTTTT. Translation gives CASSQEPGSNEKLFF.

This chain uses TRBV13 with TRBJ2-7; no clear D. Germline-derived CDR1 and CDR2 are PRHDT and FYEKMQ (reference sequence). The V end was cut by 5 bases, the J end by 1 base, with 6 bases between. The CDR3 spans 12 residues. The DNA for the CDR3 is TGTGCCAGCAGCCTAAATTCCTACGAGCAGTACTTC. Residues: CASSLNSYEQYF.

The chain combines TRBV5-1 with TRBJ1-2, with D tentatively TRBD1 (5 bases). The CDR3 consists of 12 residues. The germline V gene has CDR1 SGHRS and CDR2 YFSETQ. Trimming pared 1 base from V and 6 bases from J, leaving 7 bases between. This chain's CDR3 is CASSLLGDGYTF. The CDR3 DNA follows: TGCGCCAGCAGCTTGTTGGGGGATGGCTACACCTTC.

The CDR3 loop reads CATRSLLDSEAFF. The DNA for the CDR3 is TGTGCCACCCGGTCCCTTTTAGACAGTGAAGCTTTCTTT. The chain carries TRBV4-2 and TRBJ1-1; D is perhaps TRBD1 (5 bases). The CDR3 has 13 residues. Germline V gene data show CDR1 as LGHNA and CDR2 as YNFKEQ. The V gene lost 10 bases and the J gene lost 7 bases, with 19 bases spanning the gap.

J is TRBJ2-5 and V is TRBV6-5; no clear D gene. V was pared by 6 bases and J by 5 bases, with 16 bases between. CDR3 length: 14 residues. Germline-derived CDR1 and CDR2 are MNHEY and SVGAGI. Here the CDR3 reads CASSPLLDRETQYF. CDR3 coding DNA: TGTGCCAGCAGCCCTCTCCTGGATAGGGAGACCCAGTACTTC.

The chain employs TRBV27 and TRBJ2-7; 8 bases fit TRBD1. Germline V gene lookup returns CDR1 MNHEY and CDR2 SMNVEV (reference sequence). The trim removed 5 bases at V and 6 bases at J, leaving 3 bases unmatched. This CDR3 contains 12 residues. CDR3 sequence (DNA): TGTGCCAGCAGTGGACAGGGTGGCGAGCAGTACTTC. Translated: CASSGQGGEQYF.

This rearrangement joins TRBV18 to TRBJ2-1, with TRBD1 as a possible D gene (5 bases). The germline gives CDR1 KGHSH, CDR2 LQKENI. The CDR3 is 13 amino acids. Deletions cut 3 bases from V and 7 bases from J, with 10 bases between. CDR3 protein: CASSPVAGNEQFF. As DNA, the CDR3 is TGTGCCAGCTCACCCGTTGCAGGGAATGAGCAGTTCTTC.

This chain links TRBV19 with TRBJ1-5; TRBD1 might be the D (6 bases). CDR1 is LNHDA, CDR2 SQIVND, per germline (reference sequence). The V gene lost 6 bases and the J gene lost 4 bases, with 16 bases spanning the gap. The CDR3 loop spans 15 amino acids. CDR3 bases: TGTGCCAGTAGCCGAGACAGGAACCCTAATCAGCCCCAGCATTTT. Its translation: CASSRDRNPNQPQHF.

The chain combines TRBV19 with TRBJ2-7; possibly TRBD1 for D (6 bases). The CDR3 length is 15 residues. Trimming took 2 bases from V and 7 from J, leaving 18 bases between them. CDR1 and CDR2 from the germline V gene are LNHDA and SQIVND (reference sequence). CDR3 nucleotide sequence: TGTGCCAGTAGTATATCCCCCGGACAGTTCGCGGAGCAGTACTTC. This codes for CASSISPGQFAEQYF. The full variable domain, in which reference TRBV19 and TRBJ2-7 provide the parts outside the CDR3, is DGGITQSPKYLFRKEGQNVTLSCEQNLNHDAMYWYRQDPGQGLRLIYYSQIVNDFQKGDIAEGYSVSREKKESFPLTVTSAQKNPTAFYLCASSISPGQFAEQYFGPGTRLTVT.

V is TRBV4-2 and J is TRBJ1-1; the D is unclear. V was pared by 3 bases and J by 1 base, with 0 bases between. The CDR3 consists of 11 residues. Germline V lookup: CDR1 LGHNA, CDR2 YNFKEQ. In nucleotides, the CDR3 is TGTGCCAGCAGCCAGAACACTGAAGCTTTCTTT. It is translated as CASSQNTEAFF.

The chain couples TRBV25-1 to TRBJ2-1, with D uncertain. Trimming removed 4 bases from V and 6 bases from J, with 13 bases in between. The CDR3 has 14 residues. Germline V lookup: CDR1 MGHDK, CDR2 SYGVNS. CDR3 DNA: TGTGCCAGCAGTGCTTGGACGGGCCCCAATGAGCAGTTCTTC. This encodes CASSAWTGPNEQFF.

This chain joins TRBV4-2 and TRBJ1-2; TRBD1 is a possible D gene (5 bases). With 3 bases removed from V and 8 bases from J, the gap between germline ends came to 16 bases. Looked up from germline, CDR1 is LGHNA and CDR2 is YNFKEQ. The CDR3 has 14 amino acids. CDR3 in DNA: TGTGCCAGCAGCCAGCCCGGGACTTCACAGGGCTACACCTTC. Protein: CASSQPGTSQGYTF.

J is TRBJ1-1 and V is TRBV19; no firm D call. Germline V gives CDR1 LNHDA, CDR2 SQIVND (reference sequence). V was clipped by 9 bases and J by 0 bases, with 11 bases between them. The CDR3 is 13 residues long. DNA of the CDR3: TGTGCCAGCTCGGATAGAATGAACACTGAAGCTTTCTTT. Residues: CASSDRMNTEAFF.

The chain couples TRBV6-6 to TRBJ2-6; the D gene is possibly TRBD1 (6 bases). This CDR3 is built from 15 residues. Germline V gene data show CDR1 as MNHNY and CDR2 as SVGAGI (reference sequence). V shed 6 bases and J shed 1 base, with 10 bases lying between them. The CDR3 region is CASSPRGSGANVLTF. CDR3 coding DNA: TGTGCCAGCAGCCCAAGGGGGTCTGGGGCCAACGTCCTGACTTTC.

This chain connects TRBV5-4 to TRBJ1-2; 7 positions agree with TRBD1. The CDR3 has 14 amino acids. Losses at the gene ends were 4 bases for V and 5 bases for J; bases not matched to a gene: 8. Looked up from germline, CDR1 is SGHNT and CDR2 is YYREEE (reference sequence). The CDR3 loop reads CASSIDRDEYGYTF. The DNA of the CDR3 is TGTGCCAGCAGCATAGACAGGGATGAGTATGGCTACACCTTC.

The chain recombines TRBV18 with TRBJ1-2; D call uncertain. This CDR3 has 14 amino acids. Germline V gives CDR1 KGHSH, CDR2 LQKENI. V was clipped by 3 bases and J by 4 bases, with 12 bases between them. CDR3 residues: CASSPEEVIYGYTF. DNA of the CDR3: TGTGCCAGCTCACCGGAGGAGGTTATCTATGGCTACACCTTC.